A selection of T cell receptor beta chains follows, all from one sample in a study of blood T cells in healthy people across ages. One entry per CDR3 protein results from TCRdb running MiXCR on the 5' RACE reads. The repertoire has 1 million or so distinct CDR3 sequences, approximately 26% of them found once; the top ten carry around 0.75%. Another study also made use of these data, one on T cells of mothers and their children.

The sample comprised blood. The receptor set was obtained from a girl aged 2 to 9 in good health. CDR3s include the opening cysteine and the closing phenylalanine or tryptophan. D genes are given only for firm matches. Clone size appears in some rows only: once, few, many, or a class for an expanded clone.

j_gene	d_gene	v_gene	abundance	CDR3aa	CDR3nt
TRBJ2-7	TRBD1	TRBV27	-	CASSLTGTAYEQYF	TGTGCCAGCAGTCTAACCGGGACAGCCTACGAGCAGTACTTC
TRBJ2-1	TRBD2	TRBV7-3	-	CASSLTGLAGEQEQFF	TGTGCCAGCAGCTTAACGGGCCTAGCGGGAGAACAGGAGCAGTTCTTC
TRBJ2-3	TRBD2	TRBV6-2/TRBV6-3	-	CASRGLDSTDTQYF	TGTGCCAGCAGGGGACTAGATAGCACAGATACGCAGTATTTT
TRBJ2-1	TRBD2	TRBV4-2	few	CASSQEGGGYNNEQFF	TGTGCCAGCAGCCAAGAAGGCGGGGGGTATAACAATGAGCAGTTCTTC
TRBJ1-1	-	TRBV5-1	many	CASSLGLMNTEAFF	TGCGCCAGCAGCTTGGGACTAATGAACACTGAAGCTTTCTTT
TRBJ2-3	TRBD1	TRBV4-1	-	CASSLRPDRTRFSSTDTQYF	TGCGCCAGCAGCCTGAGGCCGGACAGGACCCGATTTTCTAGCACAGATACGCAGTATTTT
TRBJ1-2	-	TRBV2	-	CASTTGTPYGYTF	TGTGCCAGTACTACCGGGACACCATATGGCTACACCTTC
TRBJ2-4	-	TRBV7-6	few	CASSPDPRGGIQYF	TGTGCCAGCAGCCCGGACCCTAGGGGAGGCATTCAGTACTTC
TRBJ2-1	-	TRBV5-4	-	CASSPVGHEQFF	TGTGCCAGCAGTCCAGTGGGACACGAGCAGTTCTTC
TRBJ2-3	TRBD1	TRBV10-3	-	CAIRDRDTDTQYF	TGTGCCATCCGGGACAGAGACACAGATACGCAGTATTTT
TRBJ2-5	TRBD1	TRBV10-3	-	CAIGETWTGNRETQYF	TGTGCCATCGGTGAAACCTGGACAGGGAATAGAGAGACCCAGTACTTC
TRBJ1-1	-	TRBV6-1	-	CASSDSPARAFF	TGTGCCAGCAGTGACAGTCCCGCAAGAGCTTTCTTT
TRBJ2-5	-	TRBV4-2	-	CASSQEYEETQYF	TGTGCCAGCAGCCAAGAATATGAAGAGACCCAGTACTTC
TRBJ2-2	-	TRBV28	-	CASSAQVTGELFF	TGTGCCAGCAGTGCACAAGTAACCGGGGAGCTGTTTTTT
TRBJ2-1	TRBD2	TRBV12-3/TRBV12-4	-	CASSLGTSGYNEQLF	TGTGCCAGCAGTTTAGGGACTAGCGGATACAATGAGCAGCTCTTC
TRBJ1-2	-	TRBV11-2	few	CASSMPGRLNYGYTF	TGTGCCAGCAGCATGCCGGGACGGCTTAACTATGGCTACACCTTC
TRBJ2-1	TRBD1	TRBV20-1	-	CSALAGTGSNEQFF	TGCAGTGCCCTAGCCGGGACAGGGAGCAATGAGCAGTTCTTC
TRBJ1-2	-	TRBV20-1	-	CSSLREAYGYTF	TGCAGCTCGCTCAGGGAGGCCTATGGCTACACCTTC
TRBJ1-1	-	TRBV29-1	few	CSVGPTQSLMNTEAFF	TGCAGCGTTGGCCCGACACAGTCCCTGATGAACACTGAAGCTTTCTTT
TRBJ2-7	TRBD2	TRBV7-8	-	CASRSGLAGGLSFYEQYF	TGTGCCAGCAGAAGCGGACTAGCGGGGGGGCTTTCCTTCTACGAGCAGTACTTC
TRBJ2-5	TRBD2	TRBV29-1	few	CSVALRLAGLKETQYF	TGCAGCGTTGCGCTGAGACTAGCGGGTTTGAAAGAGACCCAGTACTTC
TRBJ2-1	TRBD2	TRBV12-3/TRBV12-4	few	CASSPPASGIGNEQFF	TGTGCCAGCAGTCCGCCAGCTAGCGGGATTGGGAATGAGCAGTTCTTC
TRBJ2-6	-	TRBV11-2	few	CASSLAVRGPLGANVLTF	TGTGCCAGCAGCTTAGCGGTCAGGGGCCCGCTTGGGGCCAACGTCCTGACTTTC
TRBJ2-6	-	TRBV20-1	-	CSARRRALSGANVLTF	TGCAGTGCTAGACGCAGGGCCCTCTCTGGGGCCAACGTCCTGACTTTC